This T cell receptor beta chain was captured by sequencing in a study of blood T cells in healthy people across ages. PCR was performed a second time for about 6 to 11 cycles using a sample-barcoded 5' primer and a J-beta primer mix. MiXCR, run by TCRdb on the 5' RACE reads, gives a single entry per CDR3 protein. The data contain about 1.6 million distinct CDR3 sequences, roughly 30% of them singletons. V was shortened by 3 bases and J by 1 base, with 9 bases between the two germline ends. This CDR3 is built from 13 residues. Germline V CDR1 and CDR2: DFQATT, SNEGSKA (reference sequence). V is TRBV20-1 and J is TRBJ1-2; a possible D gene is TRBD1 (5 bases). This receptor was obtained from a woman aged 30 to 39 in good health. The sample was blood. Here the CDR3 reads CSASGTLNYGYTF. For the CDR3, the DNA is TGCAGTGCTAGTGGGACGCTTAACTATGGCTACACCTTC.